This TCR beta chain was sequenced in a study of T cells in Graves' hyperthyroidism and ophthalmopathy. Researchers amplified the TCR beta CDR3 regions from RNA transcripts. HTBI primers were used for first-round RT-PCR of the TCR CDR3. Via MiXCR, TCRdb re-called the multiplex PCR reads, giving one row per CDR3 protein. The sample contains about 640,000 distinct CDR3 sequences, less than 45% of which appear only once. This CDR3 spans 16 amino acids. Germline V gives CDR1 SEHNR, CDR2 FQNEAQ (reference sequence). V was clipped by 5 bases and J by 0 bases, with 11 bases between them. The chain uses TRBV7-9 and TRBJ2-6; no clear D gene. The receptor's source is an adult man with Graves' disease, either hyperthyroidism or ophthalmopathy (not recorded which). The specimen was peripheral blood or thyroid tissue (not recorded which). The CDR3 region is CASSPTPYSGANVLTF. The CDR3 DNA is TGTGCCAGCAGCCCCACACCCTACTCTGGGGCCAACGTCCTGACTTTC.